These 9 T cell receptor beta chains were sequenced from one sample in a study of identical twins. In TCRdb, the 5' RACE reads were re-called with MiXCR into one record per CDR3 protein. This sample carries about 220,000 distinct CDR3 sequences, under 10% of them seen once, and the ten largest clones take more than 1.5%. The same sample was also used in a study of yellow fever vaccine responses in identical twins.

The specimen was memory (CD45RO+) T cells sorted from blood. These TCRs come from a young woman in good health.

This chain links TRBV30 with TRBJ2-1; a possible D gene is TRBD2 (6 bases). Germline loops: CDR1 GTSNPN, CDR2 SVGIG (reference sequence). CDR3 length: 13 amino acids. V dropped 5 bases and J dropped 2 bases, with 10 bases sitting between them. For the CDR3, the DNA is TGTGCCTGGGGACGGGGGACCTACAATGAGCAGTTCTTC. Its protein is CAWGRGTYNEQFF.

There are a few counts of this clonotype. The DNA of the CDR3 is TGCGCCAGCAGCTTTGCGGGGGGGGGCGGCTACGAGCAGTACTTC. It is translated as CASSFAGGGGYEQYF. The rearrangement joins TRBV5-1 to TRBJ2-7, with 9 nucleotides matching TRBD2. The germline V gene has CDR1 SGHRS and CDR2 YFSETQ. The CDR3 loop spans 15 amino acids. The V gene end was trimmed by 2 bases and the J gene end by 3 bases; junction bases not matched to a gene: 6.

This clonotype was seen at least ten times. The rearrangement links TRBV6-5 to TRBJ2-3; no clear D gene. The germline gives CDR1 MNHEY, CDR2 SVGAGI. Trimming left V 5 bases short and J 7 bases short, with 10 bases between. The CDR3 sequence is 12 residues long. The DNA of the CDR3 is TGTGCCAGCAGTGATGGCACGAATACGCAGTATTTT. Amino acids: CASSDGTNTQYF.

This clonotype has just a few counts. J is TRBJ2-2 and V is TRBV10-3; 13 bases agree with TRBD2. Germline CDR1 and CDR2: ENHRY and SYGVKD. This CDR3 is 18 amino acids long. V shed 7 bases, J shed 2 bases, and the junction held 10 bases outside the gene matches. The CDR3 is CAITPGLAGAFNTGELFF. CDR3 in DNA: TGTGCCATCACTCCCGGACTAGCGGGGGCCTTTAACACCGGGGAGCTGTTTTTT.

Many counts were recorded for this clonotype. V usage is TRBV29-1 and J usage is TRBJ2-1; 9 bases match TRBD2. Germline assignment: CDR1 SQVTM and CDR2 ANQGSEA. With V trimmed by 4 bases and J by 12 bases, 10 bases remained unmatched. The CDR3 has 13 amino acids. CDR3 loop: CSVGSGGLHGQFF. In DNA, the CDR3 is TGCAGCGTTGGGAGCGGGGGGCTCCATGGGCAGTTCTTC.

Remarks on this clonotype: Sequence at one end of the junction differs from germline and may be a read error. The gene calls are TRBV5-6 and TRBJ1-5; D is uncertain. In germline, CDR1 is SGHDT, CDR2 YYEEEE. This CDR3 has 14 residues. For the CDR3, the DNA is TGTGCCAGCAGCTTGTGGAAGGCCAATCAGCTCCAGCATTTT. Its protein is CASSLWKANQLQHF. The full variable domain, in which reference TRBV5-6 and TRBJ1-5 provide the parts outside the CDR3, is DAGVTQSPTHLIKTRGQQVTLRCSPKSGHDTVSWYQQALGQGPQFIFQYYEEEERQRGNFPDRFSGHQFPNYSSELNVNALLLGDSALYLCASSLWKANQLQHFGDGTRLSIL.

This clonotype was seen many times. V and J are TRBV24-1 and TRBJ2-3; 9 positions agree with TRBD1. This CDR3 is 17 amino acids long. The V and J ends lost 0 bases and 1 base, in that order; junction bases with no gene match: 4. Germline assignment: CDR1 KGHDR and CDR2 SFDVKD. This chain's CDR3 is CATSDLRDRDGTDTQYF. CDR3 nucleotides: TGTGCCACCAGTGATTTGAGGGACAGGGATGGCACAGATACGCAGTATTTT.

This clonotype was observed many times. The V and J genes are TRBV29-1 and TRBJ2-1; no firm D call. V lost 3 bases to trimming and J lost 9 bases, with 12 bases between them. The CDR3 is 12 residues long. CDR1 and CDR2 from the germline V gene are SQVTM and ANQGSEA. CDR3 protein: CSVDKASGEQFF. The CDR3, as DNA: TGCAGCGTTGACAAAGCGAGTGGTGAGCAGTTCTTC.

The chain combines TRBV20-1 with TRBJ2-5; 12 nucleotides agree with TRBD2. Germline CDR1 and CDR2: DFQATT and SNEGSKA (reference sequence). The V and J ends lost 0 bases and 5 bases, in that order; junction bases with no gene match: 13. The CDR3 totals 18 residues. DNA of the CDR3: TGCAGTGCTAGAGATTTGCTAGCGGGGGGGCCTATTTTGGAGACCCAGTACTTC. This sequence encodes CSARDLLAGGPILETQYF.